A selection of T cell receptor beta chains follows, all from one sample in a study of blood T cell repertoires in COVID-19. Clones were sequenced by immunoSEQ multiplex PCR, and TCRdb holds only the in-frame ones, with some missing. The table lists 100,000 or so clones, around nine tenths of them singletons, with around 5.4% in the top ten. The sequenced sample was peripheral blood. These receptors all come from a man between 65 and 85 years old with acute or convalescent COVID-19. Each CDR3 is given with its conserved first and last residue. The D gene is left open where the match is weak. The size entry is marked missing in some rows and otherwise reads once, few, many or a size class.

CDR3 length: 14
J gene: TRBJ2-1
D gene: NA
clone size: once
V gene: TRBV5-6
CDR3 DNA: TGTGCCAGCAGCTTGTTTCTAGCTTACAATGAGCAGTTCTTC
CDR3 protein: CASSLFLAYNEQFF

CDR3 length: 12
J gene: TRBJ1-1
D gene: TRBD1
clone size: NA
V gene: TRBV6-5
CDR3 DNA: TGTGCCAGCAGCCAGGACAGGCACAAAGCTTTCTTT
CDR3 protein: CASSQDRHKAFF

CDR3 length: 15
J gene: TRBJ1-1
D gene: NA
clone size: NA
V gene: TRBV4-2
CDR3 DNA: TGTGCCAGCAGCCAAGAGCAGGGGATGAACACTGAAGCTTTCTTT
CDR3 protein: CASSQEQGMNTEAFF

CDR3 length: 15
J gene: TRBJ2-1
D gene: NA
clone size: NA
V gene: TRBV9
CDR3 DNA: TGTGCCAGCAGCGTAGCAGCGGCTAGCTACAATGAGCAGTTCTTC
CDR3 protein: CASSVAAASYNEQFF

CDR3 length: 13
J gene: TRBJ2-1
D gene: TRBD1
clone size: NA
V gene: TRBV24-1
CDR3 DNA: TGTGCCACCAGTAGACAGGGCGGGAATGAGCAGTTCTTC
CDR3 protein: CATSRQGGNEQFF

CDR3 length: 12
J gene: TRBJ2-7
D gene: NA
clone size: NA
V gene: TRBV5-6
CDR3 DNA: TGTGCCAGCAGCTTGGGGCTCTACGAGCAGTACTTC
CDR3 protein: CASSLGLYEQYF

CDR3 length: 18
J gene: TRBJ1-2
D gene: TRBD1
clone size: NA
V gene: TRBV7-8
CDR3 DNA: TGTGCCAGCAGCTTATTGGGACAGGGGGCCGTAACTAACTATGGCTACACCTTC
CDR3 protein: CASSLLGQGAVTNYGYTF

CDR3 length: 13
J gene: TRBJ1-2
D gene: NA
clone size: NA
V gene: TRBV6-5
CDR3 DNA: TGTGCCAGCAGTTTTACAGGGACCTATGGCTACACCTTC
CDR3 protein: CASSFTGTYGYTF

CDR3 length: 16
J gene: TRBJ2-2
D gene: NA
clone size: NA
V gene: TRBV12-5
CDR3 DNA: TGTGCTAGTGCCGTTGCTATCTCGTCAAACACCGGGGAGCTGTTTTTT
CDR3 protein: CASAVAISSNTGELFF

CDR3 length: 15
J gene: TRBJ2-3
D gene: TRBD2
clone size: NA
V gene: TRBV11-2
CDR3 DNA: TGTGCCAGCAGCCCGAGCGGGGGGTCCACAGATACGCAGTATTTT
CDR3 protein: CASSPSGGSTDTQYF

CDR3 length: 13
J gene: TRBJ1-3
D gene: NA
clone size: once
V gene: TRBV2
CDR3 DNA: TGTGCCAGCAGACCAGCGGAAGGAAACACCATATATTTT
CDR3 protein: CASRPAEGNTIYF